These 5 T cell receptor beta chains were all obtained from the same sample, sequenced in a study of cytomegalovirus exposure and HLA in healthy donors. 60 Vbeta and 13 Jbeta primers were used in PCR. TCRdb's copy holds only in-frame clones and misses some; the assay was immunoSEQ multiplex PCR. The sample has about 110,000 clones, over 65% seen once. What was sequenced was PBMCs. The receptors come from a woman in her thirties in good health and CMV-seronegative.

The rearrangement uses TRBV4-3 and TRBJ2-2, with 8 bases lining up with TRBD1. The CDR3 contains 15 residues. V shed 3 bases, J shed 6 bases, and the junction held 6 bases outside the gene matches. CDR1 is LGHNA and CDR2 is YSLEER in the germline V gene. The CDR3 loop reads CASSQEDRAPGELFF. As DNA, the CDR3 is TGCGCCAGCAGCCAGGAGGACAGGGCCCCCGGGGAGCTGTTTTTT.

The chain joins TRBV7-2 to TRBJ1-5; 9 bases fit TRBD1. CDR3 length: 17 amino acids. Germline CDR1 and CDR2: SGHTA and FQGNSA. V trimming: 5 bases; J trimming: 4 bases; junction bases outside the gene matches: 12. The CDR3 sequence is CASSRAGTGWRNQPQHF. CDR3 in DNA: TGTGCCAGCAGCCGAGCCGGGACAGGGTGGCGAAATCAGCCCCAGCATTTT.

The chain is built from TRBV6-5 and TRBJ2-2; maybe TRBD2 (6 bases). Trimming shortened V by 2 bases and J by 1 base, and 8 bases separated the two germline ends. CDR1 MNHEY and CDR2 SVGAGI come from the germline V gene. CDR3 length equals 15 residues. The CDR3 reads CASSYTGENTGELFF. The CDR3 bases are TGTGCCAGCAGTTACACGGGAGAGAACACCGGGGAGCTGTTTTTT.

V gene TRBV6-1 combines with J gene TRBJ1-2; possible D gene TRBD1, 6 bases. Looked up from germline, CDR1 is MNHNS and CDR2 is SASEGT. The CDR3 loop spans 15 amino acids. Trimming removed 0 bases from V and 6 bases from J, with 14 bases in between. CDR3 protein: CASSEAARGVNGYTF. The CDR3 DNA reads as TGTGCCAGCAGTGAAGCGGCCAGGGGCGTGAATGGCTACACCTTC.

The chain employs TRBV11-2 and TRBJ2-7; 11 bases are shared with TRBD2. CDR3 length: 14 amino acids. Germline V lookup: CDR1 SGHAT, CDR2 FQNNGV. Trimming took 7 bases from V and 5 from J; bases not matched to a gene: 7. The CDR3 sequence is CASNLAGGRNEQYF. The CDR3 DNA reads TGTGCCAGCAACCTAGCGGGAGGAAGAAACGAGCAGTACTTC.